This paragraph covers one TCR beta chain sequence. The target antigen is unknown. V shed 6 bases and J 7 bases; nucleotides not matched to a gene: 14. Germline values: CDR1 SEHNR, CDR2 FQNEAQ (reference sequence). The CDR3 totals 16 residues. A library of TCRbeta sequences, prepared with unique molecular identifiers, was generated. TCRdb recomputed calls from the PCR reads with MiXCR, one row per CDR3 protein. The data contain 97,000 or so distinct CDR3 sequences, under 7% of them seen just once; the ten biggest clones take up about 6%. This sample is drawn from a study of T-cell reconstitution after alpha-beta-depleted transplantation in children. Findings of the study overall: It was newly produced T cells that mostly accounted for T-cell counts and diversity one year after transplant. The origin of high day-60 TCRbeta diversity in some patients lay in surviving recipient T cells and thymic progenitors.

Here the sequenced sample was PBMCs, mostly from graft donor cells, taken 60 days after TCRalphabeta/CD19-depleted stem cell transplant. The chain employs TRBV7-9 and TRBJ2-1; 8 bases map to TRBD2. The receptor was derived from a female patient aged 2-10 years who had a stem cell transplant for Fanconi anemia, so the T cells may come from the graft donor. Here the CDR3 reads CASRTPGGGRGNEQFF. CDR3 in DNA: TGTGCCAGCAGAACTCCAGGCGGGGGGAGAGGGAATGAGCAGTTCTTC. Variable domain in full (rest from reference TRBV7-9 and TRBJ2-1): DTGVSQNPRHKITKRGQNVTFRCDPISEHNRLYWYRQTLGQGPEFLTYFQNEAQLEKSRLLSDRFSAERPKGSFSTLEIQRTEQGDSAMYLCASRTPGGGRGNEQFFGPGTRLTVL.